The 27 T cell receptor beta chains in this list originate from one sample, sequenced in a study of blood T cell repertoires in COVID-19. Clones were read by immunoSEQ multiplex PCR, and TCRdb kept only the in-frame ones, dropping some. The sample has about 170,000 clones, about four fifths seen once; the top ten hold about 12%. The sequencing sample was made of PBMCs or T cells enriched from blood (not recorded which). Receptors originate from a man in his fifties who had recovered from COVID-19.

On this clone itself: The same CDR3 can be traced to other DNA sequences in this sample. CDR3 in amino acids: CASSPGRTEAFF. In DNA form, the CDR3 reads TGTGCCAGCTCCCCAGGGCGAACGGAAGCTTTCTTT. V and J are TRBV18 and TRBJ1-1, with TRBD1 as a possible D gene (5 bases). CDR3 length equals 12 residues. V was cut by 6 bases and J by 8 bases, with 13 bases left in between. Germline V gives CDR1 KGHSH, CDR2 LQKENI.

J is TRBJ2-1 and V is TRBV28; 9 nucleotides line up with TRBD1. Trimming took 6 bases from V and 6 from J; bases not matched to a gene: 9. CDR3 length: 15 amino acids. The germline V gene has CDR1 MDHEN and CDR2 SYDVKM. The CDR3 is CASSHRDRASNEQFF. As DNA, the CDR3 is TGTGCCAGCAGCCACCGGGACAGGGCCTCCAATGAGCAGTTCTTC.

The chain is built from TRBV7-2 and TRBJ2-5, with unresolved D. Trimming stripped 5 bases from V and 5 bases from J, with 12 bases between. Germline V gene data show CDR1 as SGHTA and CDR2 as FQGNSA. The CDR3 is 13 amino acids. CDR3 protein: CASSPRLEETQYF. The CDR3 DNA reads as TGTGCCAGCAGCCCACGACTTGAGGAGACCCAGTACTTC.

The rearrangement links TRBV5-1 to TRBJ2-2; 15 nucleotides agree with TRBD2. The CDR3 sequence is 19 residues long. CDR1 is SGHRS, CDR2 YFSETQ, per germline. V dropped 3 bases and J dropped 4; count of bases not matched to a gene: 10. CDR3 sequence: CASSSVGLAGGQRTGELFF. The DNA for the CDR3 is TGCGCCAGCAGCTCCGTTGGACTAGCGGGGGGGCAGCGCACCGGGGAGCTGTTTTTT.

This clone showed up many times. V usage is TRBV5-1 and J usage is TRBJ1-2; the match to TRBD1 covers 9 bases. V was pared by 3 bases and J by 7 bases, with 10 bases of the junction left unmatched. CDR1 is SGHRS and CDR2 is YFSETQ in the germline V gene. The CDR3 has 15 residues. CDR3 protein: CASSYPGQGSGGYTF. The CDR3 DNA reads TGCGCCAGCAGCTATCCGGGACAGGGCAGCGGTGGCTACACCTTC.

This chain connects TRBV15 to TRBJ1-1, with a weak D call TRBD1 (6 bases). V shed 5 bases and J shed 8 bases, with 12 bases lying between them. The CDR3 is 12 residues long. The germline V gene has CDR1 LNHNV and CDR2 YYDKDF (reference sequence). CDR3 residues: CATSPPRGEAFF. The CDR3 DNA follows: TGTGCCACCAGCCCTCCTAGGGGGGAAGCTTTCTTT.

The CDR3 DNA sequence: TGTGCCAGCAGTGAGGAGTTTGCAACTAATGAAAAACTGTTTTTT. Protein: CASSEEFATNEKLFF. The genes are TRBV2 and TRBJ1-4, with D unclear. Trimming stripped 3 bases from V and 0 bases from J, with 8 bases between. The CDR3 is 15 residues long. CDR1 and CDR2 (germline): SNHLY, FYNNEI.

This chain connects TRBV28 to TRBJ2-7; D remains unclear. V was clipped by 2 bases and J by 9 bases, with 8 bases between them. CDR1 and CDR2 (germline): MDHEN, SYDVKM. CDR3 length: 11 amino acids. CDR3 protein: CASSLGEGQYF. Here the CDR3 DNA reads TGTGCCAGCAGTTTAGGAGAAGGGCAGTACTTC.

The chain employs TRBV7-2 and TRBJ1-1; D remains unclear. The CDR3 covers 13 residues. Per germline, CDR1 SGHTA and CDR2 FQGNSA. V was pared by 2 bases and J by 5 bases, with 9 bases between. CDR3: CASSLPVQTEAFF. The CDR3, as DNA: TGTGCCAGCAGCTTACCCGTGCAGACTGAAGCTTTCTTT.

This chain joins TRBV3-1 (or the pseudogene TRBV3-2) and TRBJ1-2; TRBD1 matches at 9 bases. Germline CDR1 and CDR2: LGHDT and YNNKEL (reference sequence). The CDR3 is 13 amino acids. V lost 5 bases to trimming and J lost 5 bases; unmatched junction nucleotides: 3. CDR3 in DNA: TGTGCCAGCAGCTACGACAGGGGGTATGGCTACACCTTC. Translating it yields CASSYDRGYGYTF.

This clone was counted ten times or more. The chain combines TRBV3-1 (or the pseudogene TRBV3-2) with TRBJ1-1, with unresolved D. Germline assignment: CDR1 LGHDT and CDR2 YNNKEL (reference sequence). This CDR3 contains 17 residues. V was clipped by 4 bases and J by 0 bases, with 18 bases between them. The CDR3 here is CASSRRASSHLNTEAFF. Written as DNA, the CDR3 is TGTGCCAGCAGCCGGCGGGCCTCCAGCCATTTGAACACTGAAGCTTTCTTT.

The V call is TRBV19, the J call TRBJ1-5; D perhaps matches TRBD1 (6 bases). Germline V CDR1 and CDR2: LNHDA, SQIVND (reference sequence). V lost 5 bases, J lost 0 bases, and 17 bases lay in between. The CDR3 is 17 amino acids. The CDR3 reads CASSATGTLYSNQPQHF. The DNA of the CDR3 is TGTGCCAGTAGTGCGACCGGGACACTGTATAGCAATCAGCCCCAGCATTTT.

This clone was seen just once. The rearrangement links TRBV27 to TRBJ2-6; D not resolved. The V gene's germline CDR1 is MNHEY and CDR2 SMNVEV (reference sequence). The length of the CDR3 is 14 residues. The V end was cut by 6 bases, the J end by 1 base, with 7 bases between. The CDR3 region is CASRSESGANVLTF. The DNA for the CDR3 is TGTGCCAGCAGATCAGAATCTGGGGCCAACGTCCTGACTTTC. The variable domain in full, with the rest retrieved from reference TRBV27 and TRBJ2-6, is EAQVTQNPRYLITVTGKKLTVTCSQNMNHEYMSWYRQDPGLGLRQIYYSMNVEVTDKGDVPEGYKVSRKEKRNFPLILESPSPNQTSLYFCASRSESGANVLTFGAGSRLTVL.

This rearrangement joins TRBV27 to TRBJ1-5; D unclear. This CDR3 spans 13 amino acids. Per germline, CDR1 MNHEY and CDR2 SMNVEV (reference sequence). V lost 4 bases and J 3 bases, leaving 7 bases between the germline ends. The CDR3: CASSYRPNQPQHF. CDR3 DNA: TGTGCCAGCAGTTACAGACCCAATCAGCCCCAGCATTTT.

The J gene is TRBJ1-3, the V gene TRBV7-6; TRBD1 aligns across 11 bases. Germline CDR1 reads SGHVS; CDR2 reads FNYEAQ. This CDR3 has 17 amino acids. V dropped 4 bases and J dropped 4; count of bases not matched to a gene: 9. The CDR3 loop is CASSSLGQGASGNTIYF. The CDR3 DNA follows: TGTGCCAGCAGCTCTCTTGGACAGGGGGCGTCCGGAAACACCATATATTTT.

The CDR3 bases are TGTGCCAGCTCCCGCGACAGAGCAACTAATGAAAAACTGTTTTTT. Its translation: CASSRDRATNEKLFF. The chain combines TRBV18 with TRBJ1-4; a possible D gene is TRBD1 (5 bases). The CDR3 spans 15 residues. Germline V lookup: CDR1 KGHSH, CDR2 LQKENI. Trimming shortened V by 6 bases and J by 0 bases, and 11 bases separated the two germline ends.

The rearrangement uses TRBV19 and TRBJ1-4; D gene unclear. With 6 bases removed from V and 0 bases from J, the gap between germline ends came to 8 bases. The germline V gene encodes CDR1 LNHDA and CDR2 SQIVND (reference sequence). The CDR3 runs to 14 residues. The CDR3 loop reads CASSDTATNEKLFF. Written as DNA, the CDR3 is TGTGCCAGTAGCGACACGGCAACTAATGAAAAACTGTTTTTT.

The V gene is TRBV5-1, the J gene TRBJ1-1; no clear D gene. From germline, CDR1 is SGHRS and CDR2 YFSETQ. V was pared by 9 bases and J by 1 base, with 19 bases between. The CDR3 runs to 15 residues. The CDR3 sequence: CATGTAGARNTEAFF. Here the CDR3 DNA reads TGCGCCACGGGAACCGCGGGAGCCAGGAACACTGAAGCTTTCTTT.

The table lists this clone with a few counts. V gene TRBV9 combines with J gene TRBJ1-2; 8 bases align to TRBD1. The CDR3 is made up of 13 amino acids. CDR1 and CDR2 from the germline V gene are SGDLS and YYNGEE. V was clipped by 3 bases and J by 6 bases; unmatched bases: 4. The CDR3, as DNA: TGTGCCAGCAGCGCCCAGGGGGCGCATGGCTACACCTTC. Translating gives CASSAQGAHGYTF.

The J gene is TRBJ1-6, the V gene TRBV7-9; D may be TRBD1 (5 bases). CDR1 and CDR2 (germline): SEHNR, FQNEAQ (reference sequence). The CDR3 contains 14 residues. The V and J ends lost 0 bases and 15 bases respectively, with 15 bases between them. The DNA of the CDR3 is TGTGCCAGCAGCTTAGCGCCAAGGGGATCGAACCTCCACTTT. Its translation: CASSLAPRGSNLHF.

This sequence joins TRBV7-3 and TRBJ2-5, with TRBD1 matching over 7 bases. The CDR3 covers 13 residues. The trim removed 2 bases at V and 5 bases at J, leaving 2 bases unmatched. Germline lookup yields CDR1 SGHTA and CDR2 FQGTGA. For the CDR3, the DNA is TGTGCCAGCAGCTTAGGGGGACAGGAGACCCAGTACTTC. Translating it yields CASSLGGQETQYF.

The chain recombines TRBV27 with TRBJ2-5, with TRBD1 as a possible D gene (6 bases). Trimming cost V 6 bases and J 5 bases, with 16 bases left between them. The length of the CDR3 is 14 residues. Per the germline V gene, CDR1 is MNHEY and CDR2 is SMNVEV (reference sequence). CDR3 DNA: TGTGCCAGCAGCCCACAGGGTATAAGGGAGACCCAGTACTTC. Protein product: CASSPQGIRETQYF.

The J gene is TRBJ2-1, the V gene TRBV6-5; a possible D gene is TRBD2 (5 bases). This CDR3 comprises 13 residues. The germline CDR1 and CDR2 sequences are MNHEY and SVGAGI. V was cut by 6 bases and J by 2 bases, with 8 bases left in between. The CDR3 nucleotides read TGTGCCAGCAGGGGGAGTGCCTACAATGAGCAGTTCTTC. As protein: CASRGSAYNEQFF.

The V call is TRBV3-1 (or the pseudogene TRBV3-2), the J call TRBJ2-3; no clear D. The ends were cut back, 1 base at V and 4 bases at J, with 6 bases in the middle. Per the germline V gene, CDR1 is LGHDT and CDR2 is YNNKEL (reference sequence). CDR3 size: 13 residues. The CDR3 DNA follows: TGTGCCAGCAGCCAAGTGAGTCCAGATACGCAGTATTTT. It specifies CASSQVSPDTQYF.

The chain employs TRBV2 and TRBJ1-3; TRBD1 agrees at 7 bases. This CDR3 is built from 16 residues. Trimming took 3 bases from V and 0 from J; bases not matched to a gene: 5. Germline CDR1 is SNHLY and CDR2 is FYNNEI. CDR3 sequence reads: CASSDPRGLSGNTIYF. For the CDR3, the DNA is TGTGCCAGCAGTGACCCAAGGGGGCTCTCTGGAAACACCATATATTTT. Full variable domain (remainder filled in from reference TRBV2 and TRBJ1-3): EPEVTQTPSHQVTQMGQEVILRCVPISNHLYFYWYRQILGQKVEFLVSFYNNEISEKSEIFDDQFSVERPDGSNFTLKIRSTKLEDSAMYFCASSDPRGLSGNTIYFGEGSWLTVV.

This sequence joins TRBV6-1 and TRBJ1-1, with 7 bases lining up with TRBD1. The CDR3 consists of 17 residues. Germline CDR1 and CDR2: MNHNS and SASEGT. The V and J ends lost 4 bases and 5 bases, in that order; junction bases with no gene match: 16. Here the CDR3 reads CASSGSRKQGRGTEAFF. Here the CDR3 DNA reads TGTGCCAGCAGTGGTAGTCGTAAACAGGGGAGAGGGACTGAAGCTTTCTTT.

This clone came up once. J is TRBJ2-3 and V is TRBV11-2, with 10 bases lining up with TRBD2. Germline-derived CDR1 and CDR2 are SGHAT and FQNNGV. The V gene end was trimmed by 5 bases and the J gene end by 4 bases; junction bases not matched to a gene: 12. The CDR3 covers 17 residues. CDR3 region: CASSLQAGGPGADTQYF. The DNA for the CDR3 is TGTGCCAGCAGCCTCCAAGCGGGGGGGCCTGGGGCAGATACGCAGTATTTT.